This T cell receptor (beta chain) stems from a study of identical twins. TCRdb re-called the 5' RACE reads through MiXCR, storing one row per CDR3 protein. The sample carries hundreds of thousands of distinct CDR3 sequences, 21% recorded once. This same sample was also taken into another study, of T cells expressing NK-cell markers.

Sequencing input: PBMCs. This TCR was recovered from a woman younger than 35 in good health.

The CDR3 coding sequence is TGTGCCACCAGCAGAGGTGGAGGGGGGCGAGAGACCCAGTACTTC. It is translated as CATSRGGGGRETQYF. This chain joins TRBV15 and TRBJ2-5; D is tentatively TRBD1 or TRBD2 (6 bases each). V lost 1 base to trimming and J lost 4 bases, with 13 bases between them. Germline V lookup: CDR1 LNHNV, CDR2 YYDKDF (reference sequence). The CDR3 has 15 residues.